The clone carrying this T cell receptor (beta chain) was counted ten times or more. Its antigen remains unknown. TCRdb recomputed calls from the reads with MiXCR, one row per CDR3 protein. The table includes around 750,000 distinct CDR3 sequences, about 31% detected once. The data are from a study of T cell repertoires in cytomegalovirus infection. The germline V and J ends were trimmed by 4 bases and 3 bases, with 7 bases remaining between them. This CDR3 contains 14 residues. The germline gives CDR1 MNHEY, CDR2 SMNVEV (reference sequence). The starting material was cultured CD8+ T cells from PBMCs, obtained from culture after CMV antigen stimulation. The TCR originated in a human donor in good health (CMV status not recorded). Some clones in this sample may be carry-over from other donors' samples. V gene TRBV27 combines with J gene TRBJ1-6; no clear D. The CDR3: CASSYGFYNSPLHF. The DNA of the CDR3 is TGTGCCAGCAGTTACGGGTTCTATAATTCACCCCTCCACTTT.